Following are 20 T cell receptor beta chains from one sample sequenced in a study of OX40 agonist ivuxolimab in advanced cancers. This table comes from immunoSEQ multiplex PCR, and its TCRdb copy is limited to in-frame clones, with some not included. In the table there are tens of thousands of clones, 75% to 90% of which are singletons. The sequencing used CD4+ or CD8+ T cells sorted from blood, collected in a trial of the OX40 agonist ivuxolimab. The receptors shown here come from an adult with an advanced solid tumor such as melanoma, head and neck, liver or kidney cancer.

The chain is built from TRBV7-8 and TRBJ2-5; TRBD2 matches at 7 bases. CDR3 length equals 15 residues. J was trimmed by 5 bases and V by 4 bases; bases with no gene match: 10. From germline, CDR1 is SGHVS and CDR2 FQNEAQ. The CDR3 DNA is TGTGCCAGCAGCTCCGGGGGGTTTGAGGGTGAGACCCAGTACTTC. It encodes CASSSGGFEGETQYF.

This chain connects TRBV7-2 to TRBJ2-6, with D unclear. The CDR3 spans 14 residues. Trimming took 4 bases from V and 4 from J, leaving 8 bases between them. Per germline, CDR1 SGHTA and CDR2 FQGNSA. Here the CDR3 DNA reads TGTGCCAGCAGCTCCCCGGACGGGGCCAACGTCCTGACTTTC. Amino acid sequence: CASSSPDGANVLTF.

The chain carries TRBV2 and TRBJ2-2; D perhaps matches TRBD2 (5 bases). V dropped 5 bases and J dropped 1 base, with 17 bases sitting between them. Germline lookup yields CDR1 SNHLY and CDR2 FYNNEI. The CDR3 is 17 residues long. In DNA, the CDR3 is TGTGCCAGCAGTCCGCGGGCAGCGTCACGGAACACCGGGGAGCTGTTTTTT. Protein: CASSPRAASRNTGELFF. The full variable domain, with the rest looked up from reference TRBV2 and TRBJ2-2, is EPEVTQTPSHQVTQMGQEVILRCVPISNHLYFYWYRQILGQKVEFLVSFYNNEISEKSEIFDDQFSVERPDGSNFTLKIRSTKLEDSAMYFCASSPRAASRNTGELFFGEGSRLTVL.

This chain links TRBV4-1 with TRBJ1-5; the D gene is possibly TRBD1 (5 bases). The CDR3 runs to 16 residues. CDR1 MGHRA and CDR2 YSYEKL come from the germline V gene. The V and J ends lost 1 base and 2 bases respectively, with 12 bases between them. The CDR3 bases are TGCGCCAGCAGCCAAGGGGGCCCGACGGGCAATCAGCCCCAGCATTTT. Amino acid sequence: CASSQGGPTGNQPQHF.

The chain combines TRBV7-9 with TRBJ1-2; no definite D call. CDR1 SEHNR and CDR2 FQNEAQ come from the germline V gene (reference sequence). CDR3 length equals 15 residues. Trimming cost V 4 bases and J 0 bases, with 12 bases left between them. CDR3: CASSSEPEANYGYTF. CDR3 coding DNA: TGTGCCAGCAGCTCCGAACCCGAGGCTAACTATGGCTACACCTTC.

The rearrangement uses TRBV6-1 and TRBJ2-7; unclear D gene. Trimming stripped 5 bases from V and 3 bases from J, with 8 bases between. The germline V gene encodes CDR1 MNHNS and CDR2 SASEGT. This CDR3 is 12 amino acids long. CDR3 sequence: CASSYRHYEQYF. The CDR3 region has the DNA TGTGCCAGCAGTTATAGGCACTACGAGCAGTACTTC.

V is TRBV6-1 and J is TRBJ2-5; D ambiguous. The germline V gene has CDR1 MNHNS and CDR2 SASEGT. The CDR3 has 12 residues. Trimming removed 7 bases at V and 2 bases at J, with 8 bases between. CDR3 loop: CASNDPQETQYF. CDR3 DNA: TGTGCCAGCAATGACCCACAAGAGACCCAGTACTTC.

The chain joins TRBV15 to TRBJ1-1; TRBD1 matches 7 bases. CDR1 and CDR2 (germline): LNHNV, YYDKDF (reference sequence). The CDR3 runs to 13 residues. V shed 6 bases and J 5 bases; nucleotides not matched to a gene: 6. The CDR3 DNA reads TGTGCCACCAGAGGGACAGTTGGTACTGAAGCTTTCTTT. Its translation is CATRGTVGTEAFF. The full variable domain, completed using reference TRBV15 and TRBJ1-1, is DAMVIQNPRYQVTQFGKPVTLSCSQTLNHNVMYWYQQKSSQAPKLLFHYYDKDFNNEADTPDNFQSRRPNTSFCFLDIRSPGLGDTAMYLCATRGTVGTEAFFGQGTRLTVV.

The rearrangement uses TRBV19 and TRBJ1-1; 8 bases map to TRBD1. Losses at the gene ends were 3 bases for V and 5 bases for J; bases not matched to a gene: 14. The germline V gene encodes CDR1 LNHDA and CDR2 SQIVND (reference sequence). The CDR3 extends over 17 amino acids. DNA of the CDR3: TGTGCCAGTAGTATCCCTCGGACAGGGAAGGGGGTGACTGAAGCTTTCTTT. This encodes CASSIPRTGKGVTEAFF.

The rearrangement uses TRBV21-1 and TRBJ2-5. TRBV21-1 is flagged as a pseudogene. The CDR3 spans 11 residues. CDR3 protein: CASSNLSQGNF. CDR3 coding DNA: TGTGCCAGCAGCAATTTGTCGCAAGGAAACTTC.

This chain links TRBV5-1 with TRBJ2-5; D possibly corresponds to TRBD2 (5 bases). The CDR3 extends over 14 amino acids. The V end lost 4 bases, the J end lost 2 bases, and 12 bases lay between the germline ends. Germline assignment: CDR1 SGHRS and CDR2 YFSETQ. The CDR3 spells CASSTNAGQETQYF. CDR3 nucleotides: TGCGCCAGCAGCACAAATGCGGGTCAAGAGACCCAGTACTTC.

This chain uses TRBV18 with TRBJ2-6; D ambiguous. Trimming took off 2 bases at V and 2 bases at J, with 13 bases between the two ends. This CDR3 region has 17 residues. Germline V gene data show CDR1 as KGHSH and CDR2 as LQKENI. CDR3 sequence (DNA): TGTGCCAGCTCACCAGCCCCTGGTGGCACTGGGGCCAACGTCCTGACTTTC. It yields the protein CASSPAPGGTGANVLTF.

This CDR3 is CASSTGLAEATGELFF. The CDR3 region has the DNA TGTGCCAGTAGTACGGGACTAGCGGAGGCCACCGGGGAGCTGTTTTTT. The chain has TRBV19 and TRBJ2-2; the match to TRBD2 covers 11 bases. The ends lost 4 bases at V and 4 bases at J; junction bases unmatched: 5. CDR1 and CDR2 from the germline V gene are LNHDA and SQIVND (reference sequence). The CDR3 consists of 16 residues.

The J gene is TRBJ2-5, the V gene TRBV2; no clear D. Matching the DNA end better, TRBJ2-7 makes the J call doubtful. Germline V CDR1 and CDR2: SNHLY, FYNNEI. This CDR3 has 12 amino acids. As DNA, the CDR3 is TGTGCCAGCACAAGCACGATCCACGAGCAGTACTTC. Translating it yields CASTSTIHEQYF.

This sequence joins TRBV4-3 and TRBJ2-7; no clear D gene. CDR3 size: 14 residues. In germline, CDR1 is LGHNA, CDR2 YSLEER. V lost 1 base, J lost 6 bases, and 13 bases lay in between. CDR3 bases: TGCGCCAGCAGCCAAGCAAGTAAGTTCAGCGAGCAGTACTTC. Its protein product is CASSQASKFSEQYF.

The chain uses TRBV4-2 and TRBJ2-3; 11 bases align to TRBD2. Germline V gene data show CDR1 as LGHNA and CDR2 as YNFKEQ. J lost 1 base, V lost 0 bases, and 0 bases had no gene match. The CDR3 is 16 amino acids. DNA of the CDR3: TGTGCCAGCAGCCAAGAGACTAGCGGGGGCACAGATACGCAGTATTTT. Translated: CASSQETSGGTDTQYF.

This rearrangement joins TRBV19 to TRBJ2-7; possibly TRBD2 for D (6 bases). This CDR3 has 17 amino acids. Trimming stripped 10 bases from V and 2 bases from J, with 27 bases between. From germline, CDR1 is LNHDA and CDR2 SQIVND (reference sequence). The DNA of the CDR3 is TGTGCCACTACGCCGGGGGTGGGCAGAGACTCAACCTACGAGCAGTACTTC. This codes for CATTPGVGRDSTYEQYF.

CDR3 DNA: TGTGCCAGCAGTCCCATTCACACAGATACGCAGTATTTT. Residues: CASSPIHTDTQYF. This chain uses TRBV2 with TRBJ2-3; no clear D. V was clipped by 5 bases and J by 2 bases, with 8 bases between them. The CDR3 length is 13 residues. Germline V CDR1 and CDR2: SNHLY, FYNNEI.

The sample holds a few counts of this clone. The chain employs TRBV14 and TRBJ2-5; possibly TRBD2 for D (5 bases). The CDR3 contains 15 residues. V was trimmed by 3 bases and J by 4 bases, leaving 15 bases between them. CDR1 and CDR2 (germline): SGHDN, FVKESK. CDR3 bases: TGTGCCAGCAGCCAGGGATTGAGCGGAGGAGAGACCCAGTACTTC. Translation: CASSQGLSGGETQYF.

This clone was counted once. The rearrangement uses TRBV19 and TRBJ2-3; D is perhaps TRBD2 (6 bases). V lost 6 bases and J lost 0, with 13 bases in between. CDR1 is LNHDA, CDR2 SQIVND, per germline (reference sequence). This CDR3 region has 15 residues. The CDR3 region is CASSSPRESTDTQYF. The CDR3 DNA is TGTGCCAGTAGCAGCCCCCGGGAGAGCACAGATACGCAGTATTTT.